Below, 5 T cell receptor beta chains from the same sample are listed, as sequenced in a study of T cell responses to AZD1222 COVID-19 vaccine. This table comes from immunoSEQ multiplex PCR, and its TCRdb copy is limited to in-frame clones, with some not included. Here the sample spans 150,000 to 200,000 clones, about nine tenths being singletons. The specimen was peripheral blood, collected 28 days after the second AZD1222 dose. These receptors all stem from an adult who received the AZD1222 COVID-19 vaccine.

The chain is built from TRBV7-9 and TRBJ1-5; no definite D call. Looked up from germline, CDR1 is SEHNR and CDR2 is FQNEAQ (reference sequence). V was pared by 5 bases and J by 4 bases, with 12 bases between. The CDR3 is 14 residues long. The CDR3 region is CASSPKGPNQPQHF. CDR3 nucleotides: TGTGCCAGCAGCCCCAAGGGTCCGAATCAGCCCCAGCATTTT.

As concerns this clone: Germline and junction disagree at one end, which may indicate a read error. The chain joins TRBV25-1 to TRBJ2-6; the D is unclear. CDR1 is MGHDK, CDR2 SYGVNS, per germline. The CDR3 totals 13 residues. CDR3 sequence reads: CASRDSGANVLTF. As DNA, the CDR3 is TGTGCCAGCCGTGACTCTGGGGCCAACGTCCTGACTTTC.

The sample holds one count of this clone. The CDR3 reads CASSNRRGSGRSRSEQFF. DNA of the CDR3: TGTGCCAGTAGTAACAGGCGGGGTAGCGGGAGGAGTCGTAGTGAGCAGTTCTTC. This chain uses TRBV19 with TRBJ2-1; TRBD2 matches at 10 bases. Germline CDR1 and CDR2: LNHDA and SQIVND (reference sequence). Trimming cost V 4 bases and J 9 bases; bases outside gene matches: 18. The CDR3 is made up of 18 amino acids.

This clone was recorded only once. This chain links TRBV7-8 with TRBJ1-4; possibly TRBD1 for D (6 bases). This CDR3 has 17 residues. V lost 1 base and J 5 bases, leaving 17 bases between the germline ends. Germline V gene lookup returns CDR1 SGHVS and CDR2 FQNEAQ. CDR3 sequence: CASSLGMGGGLNEKLFF. DNA of the CDR3: TGTGCCAGCAGCTTAGGGATGGGTGGGGGGCTAAATGAAAAACTGTTTTTT.

The chain links TRBV6-5 to TRBJ1-3; the D is unclear. There are 14 residues in the CDR3. Per the germline V gene, CDR1 is MNHEY and CDR2 is SVGAGI. Trimming left V 5 bases short and J 0 bases short, with 8 bases between. The CDR3 loop is CASSQAGSGNTIYF. DNA of the CDR3: TGTGCCAGCAGTCAGGCGGGCTCTGGAAACACCATATATTTT.